Shown below are 3 T cell receptor beta chains from a single sample sequenced in a study of technical replicates of blood from several donors. Clones were read by immunoSEQ multiplex PCR, and TCRdb kept only the in-frame ones, dropping some. The table has around 83,000 clones, around 94% seen once. The sequencing sample was made of T cells isolated from PBMCs. The receptors derive from a human donor in good health.

The chain is built from TRBV9 and TRBJ2-5; D perhaps matches TRBD2 (6 bases). There are 13 residues in the CDR3. V lost 3 bases and J lost 5, with 11 bases in between. Germline CDR1 SGDLS, CDR2 YYNGEE. The CDR3 nucleotides are TGTGCCAGCAGCGCCCGGGGGTGGGAGACCCAGTACTTC. This gives the protein CASSARGWETQYF.

This clone was detected only once. The chain carries TRBV11-2 and TRBJ2-7; 7 bases align to TRBD1. This CDR3 spans 15 amino acids. With 1 base clipped from V and 2 bases from J, the junction kept 5 bases outside the gene matches. The germline gives CDR1 SGHAT, CDR2 FQNNGV. CDR3 sequence: CASSLVGTETYEQYF. The CDR3 DNA follows: TGTGCCAGCAGCTTAGTAGGGACAGAAACCTACGAGCAGTACTTC.

This clone was seen a single time. The chain couples TRBV2 to TRBJ2-7; 11 nucleotides align to TRBD1. The CDR3 consists of 16 residues. CDR1 and CDR2 (germline): SNHLY, FYNNEI. V shed 3 bases, J shed 7 bases, and the junction held 11 bases outside the gene matches. CDR3 sequence (DNA): TGTGCCAGCAGTGATATCGGACAGGGGGCTTTAGCAGAGCAGTACTTC. This translates into CASSDIGQGALAEQYF. The full variable domain, with the rest looked up from reference TRBV2 and TRBJ2-7, is EPEVTQTPSHQVTQMGQEVILRCVPISNHLYFYWYRQILGQKVEFLVSFYNNEISEKSEIFDDQFSVERPDGSNFTLKIRSTKLEDSAMYFCASSDIGQGALAEQYFGPGTRLTVT.